A selection of T cell receptor beta chains follows, all from one sample in a study of blood T cell repertoires in COVID-19. Repertoires were generated with immunoSEQ multiplex PCR, while TCRdb's copy carries only in-frame clones and drops some. Of tens of thousands of clones in the sample, around nine tenths are singletons; the top ten hold about a sixth. The sample taken for sequencing was peripheral blood. These receptors came from a man aged 55 to 70 with active or convalescent COVID-19. Each CDR3 is given with its conserved first and last residue. The order of the fields is J gene, V gene, D gene, clone size, CDR3 protein, CDR3 DNA. The D gene is left open where the match is weak. Expanded clones are given a class, and other clones once, few, many or no size at all.

TRBJ1-5,TRBV6-1,NA,NA,CASSEAEGRSGQPQHF,TGTGCCAGCAGTGAAGCTGAAGGGAGGTCGGGTCAGCCCCAGCATTTT
TRBJ1-4,TRBV2,TRBD1,NA,CASRVGTVSTNEKLFF,TGTGCCAGCAGGGTAGGGACAGTCTCAACTAATGAAAAACTGTTTTTT
TRBJ2-6,TRBV4-1,NA,NA,CASSQAWGSNSGANVLTF,TGCGCCAGCAGCCAAGCGTGGGGCTCCAACTCTGGGGCCAACGTCCTGACTTTC
TRBJ2-1,TRBV6-5,NA,NA,CASSHGGEQFF,TGTGCCAGCAGTCACGGGGGTGAGCAGTTCTTC
TRBJ2-3,TRBV2,NA,NA,CASSREYHTDTQYF,TGTGCCAGCAGCCGGGAGTACCACACAGATACGCAGTATTTT
TRBJ1-4,TRBV7-8,NA,NA,CASSLWRGAVNEKLFF,TGTGCCAGCAGCCTATGGCGGGGGGCGGTTAATGAAAAACTGTTTTTT
TRBJ2-5,TRBV30,TRBD2,NA,CAWSVSWASGGPLETQYF,TGTGCCTGGAGTGTATCGTGGGCTAGCGGGGGGCCATTGGAGACCCAGTACTTC
TRBJ2-5,TRBV6-2/TRBV6-3,TRBD2,NA,CASSYGGGQETQYF,TGTGCCAGCAGTTATGGGGGGGGGCAAGAGACCCAGTACTTC
TRBJ2-2,TRBV27,TRBD2,NA,CASSLWASGGDGELFF,TGTGCCAGCAGTTTATGGGCTAGCGGGGGTGACGGGGAGCTGTTTTTT
TRBJ1-3,TRBV5-1,NA,medium-sized,CASKEASSSTIYF,TGCGCCAGCAAGGAGGCCAGCTCCAGCACCATATATTTT
TRBJ1-4,TRBV4-1,NA,NA,CASSQEVRGAYNEKLFF,TGCGCCAGCAGCCAAGAGGTCAGGGGAGCTTATAATGAAAAACTGTTTTTT
TRBJ1-5,TRBV5-1,TRBD1,few,CASSYTTGGNQPQHF,TGCGCCAGCAGCTATACGACAGGGGGGAATCAGCCCCAGCATTTT
TRBJ1-2,TRBV2,NA,NA,CASRRDLVNYGYTF,TGTGCCAGCCGCCGGGACTTAGTGAACTATGGCTACACCTTC
TRBJ1-1,TRBV11-2,NA,NA,CASSLGANTEAFF,TGTGCCAGCAGCTTAGGGGCGAACACTGAAGCTTTCTTT
TRBJ1-1,TRBV6-2/TRBV6-3,NA,NA,CASSDRNNGAEAFF,TGTGCCAGCAGCGACAGGAATAATGGTGCTGAAGCTTTCTTT
TRBJ1-2,TRBV19,TRBD1,NA,CASGNRGKTSGYTF,TGTGCCAGTGGAAACAGGGGGAAGACTAGCGGCTACACCTTC
TRBJ1-4,TRBV6-5,TRBD1,few,CASSYLRTGGGEKLFF,TGTGCCAGCAGTTACCTTCGGACAGGGGGCGGCGAAAAACTGTTTTTT
TRBJ1-1,TRBV24-1,TRBD1,NA,CATSDHRRDRAEAFF,TGTGCCACCAGTGACCACCGCCGGGACAGGGCTGAAGCTTTCTTT
TRBJ2-5,TRBV2,TRBD1,NA,CASSPTRDRDQTQYF,TGTGCCAGCAGTCCTACGAGGGACAGGGATCAGACCCAGTACTTC
TRBJ1-1,TRBV28,TRBD1,NA,CASSLRQGGWTEAFF,TGTGCCAGCAGTTTACGACAGGGAGGATGGACTGAAGCTTTCTTT
TRBJ2-7,TRBV7-3,TRBD2,NA,CASSLAGGGEQYF,TGTGCCAGCAGCTTGGCGGGGGGTGGCGAGCAGTACTTC
TRBJ1-1,TRBV30,NA,few,CAWSAPRKGGWAFF,TGTGCCTGGAGTGCCCCGCGGAAGGGGGGGTGGGCTTTCTTT
TRBJ2-5,TRBV5-1,TRBD2,NA,CASSPQMTSGGSETQYF,TGCGCCAGCAGCCCCCAAATGACTAGCGGGGGGTCTGAGACCCAGTACTTC
TRBJ1-4,TRBV7-2,NA,NA,CASSRGGIGANEKLFF,TGTGCCAGCTCCCGGGGAGGGATTGGGGCTAATGAAAAACTGTTTTTT
TRBJ1-1,TRBV2,NA,NA,CASSAEVNTEAFF,TGTGCCAGCAGTGCTGAGGTCAACACTGAAGCTTTCTTT
TRBJ1-1,TRBV7-2,TRBD1,NA,CASSSGQGTEAFF,TGTGCCAGCAGCTCCGGACAGGGCACTGAAGCTTTCTTT
TRBJ2-1,TRBV2,TRBD2,NA,CASSRASGGYNEQFF,TGTGCCAGCAGTCGTGCTAGCGGGGGATACAATGAGCAGTTCTTC
TRBJ1-1,TRBV5-1,NA,NA,CASSFPRDTEAFF,TGCGCCAGCAGCTTTCCTCGGGACACTGAAGCTTTCTTT
TRBJ2-1,TRBV19,TRBD2,NA,CASSATSGGFYNEQFF,TGTGCCAGTAGTGCAACTAGCGGGGGGTTCTACAATGAGCAGTTCTTC
TRBJ1-3,TRBV9,TRBD1,once,CASSPSNSGTGYDF,TGTGCCAGCAGCCCCTCGAATTCCGGGACAGGGTACGATTTT
TRBJ2-2,TRBV30,NA,NA,CAWSRGSNTGELFF,TGTGCCTGGAGTAGGGGATCGAACACCGGGGAGCTGTTTTTT